The text below deals with one T cell receptor (beta chain). V dropped 4 bases and J dropped 2 bases, with 9 bases sitting between them. Germline assignment: CDR1 SGHRS and CDR2 YFSETQ. CDR3 length equals 13 residues. The data stem from a study of cytomegalovirus exposure and HLA in healthy donors. The study ran its PCR with 60 Vbeta and 13 Jbeta primers. Assay: immunoSEQ multiplex PCR; the TCRdb copy retains only in-frame clones and omits some. The sample includes 97,000 or so clones, roughly four fifths of them seen just once. The clonotype comes from a male donor in good health and CMV-seropositive. Sequencing was performed on PBMCs. This sequence joins TRBV5-1 and TRBJ1-2; D gene uncertain. The CDR3 nucleotides read TGCGCCAGCAGCCCCGTCAGGAACTATGGCTACACCTTC. Its protein product is CASSPVRNYGYTF.